Listed below are T cell receptor beta chains from one sample, sequenced in a study of regulatory T cells in long-lasting Graves disease. TCRdb reanalysed the multiplex PCR reads using MiXCR and keeps one entry per CDR3 protein. The repertoire holds almost 450,000 distinct CDR3 sequences, about a sixth seen once, with about 10% in the top ten. These data were also reused for a study on T cells in Graves' hyperthyroidism and ophthalmopathy.

The starting material was peripheral blood mononuclear cells (PBMCs), obtained at new diagnosis, from a patient treated with antithyroid drugs. The receptors shown here come from a woman aged 25 to 39 with Graves disease. Each CDR3 is given with its conserved first and last residue. A D gene is named only where the DNA matches it firmly. Not every row has a clone size; where given, it reads once, few, many or a size class.

J gene	clone size	V gene	D gene	CDR3 DNA	CDR3 protein
TRBJ2-7	NA	TRBV30	NA	TGTGCCTGGGGACCTACCTACGAGCAGTACTTC	CAWGPTYEQYF
TRBJ2-3	many	TRBV27	TRBD2	TGTGCCAGTGGCTCGCGGGAGGGGACTTTTGGCACAGATACGCAGTATTTT	CASGSREGTFGTDTQYF
TRBJ2-1	many	TRBV6-4	TRBD1	TGTGCCAGCAGTATACAGGGGAGAGAGGACAATGAGCAGTTCTTC	CASSIQGREDNEQFF
TRBJ1-2	many	TRBV6-1	NA	TGTGCCAGCAGCCACCACCGGGATGGCTACACCTTC	CASSHHRDGYTF
TRBJ2-2	many	TRBV7-3	TRBD1	TGTGCCAGCAGCCCGCGACCGGCCGGGACAGGGGGGCGCGGGGAGCTGTTTTTT	CASSPRPAGTGGRGELFF
TRBJ1-5	few	TRBV20-1	TRBD1	TGCAGTGCTAGAGCAGGGGGCATGGATCAGCCCCAGCATTTT	CSARAGGMDQPQHF
TRBJ1-2	NA	TRBV29-1	TRBD1	TGCAGCGTAACCCCGGGACAGGGGGAGGTTGGCTACACCTTC	CSVTPGQGEVGYTF
TRBJ2-7	NA	TRBV25-1	NA	TGTGCCAGCATGGATGTGGGAAGGGGAGGGGGCGAGCAGTACTTC	CASMDVGRGGGEQYF
TRBJ1-5	many	TRBV3-1	NA	TGTGCCAGCAGCTACAGCCCCGATCAGCCCCAGCATTTT	CASSYSPDQPQHF
TRBJ1-5	many	TRBV6-1	NA	TGTGCCAGCAGTGACAATCAGCCCCAGCATTTT	CASSDNQPQHF
TRBJ2-3	NA	TRBV5-5	TRBD1	TGTGCCAACAGCCCACAGGGGCTTCCCACAGATACGCAGTATTTT	CANSPQGLPTDTQYF
TRBJ1-5	many	TRBV28	NA	TGTGCCAGCAGTCACACAGGGAAAGGCAATCAGCCCCAGCATTTT	CASSHTGKGNQPQHF
TRBJ2-7	many	TRBV20-1	NA	TGCAGTGCTAGACCCTACGAGCAGTACTTC	CSARPYEQYF
TRBJ2-7	many	TRBV5-1	NA	TGCGCCAGCAGCACAAACCCGGGCTCCTCCAACGAGCAGTACTTC	CASSTNPGSSNEQYF
TRBJ2-7	many	TRBV27	TRBD1	TGTGCCAGCAGTTTATTGGGACAGAGTCCCTACGAGCAGTACTTC	CASSLLGQSPYEQYF
TRBJ2-7	many	TRBV2	NA	TGTGCCAGCAAGTTTCGGGACGCGTCCTACGAGCAGTACTTC	CASKFRDASYEQYF
TRBJ2-3	NA	TRBV28	TRBD2	TGTGCCAGCAGTCTGCGGACTAGCGGGACTAGCACAGATACGCAGTATTTT	CASSLRTSGTSTDTQYF
TRBJ1-6	many	TRBV28	NA	TGTGCCAGCAACACAGGGAGTTCACCCCTCCACTTT	CASNTGSSPLHF
TRBJ2-5	many	TRBV7-9	TRBD1	TGTGCCAGCAGTCAAGGGACAGGGGTATGGGAGACCCAGTACTTC	CASSQGTGVWETQYF
TRBJ2-1	many	TRBV20-1	NA	TGCAGTGCTAGAGGCCCGACCGAGGGTTGGTACAATGAGCAGTTCTTC	CSARGPTEGWYNEQFF
TRBJ1-6	NA	TRBV6-1	TRBD1	TGTGCCAGCAGTCTCAGGGGGAGGGATTCACCCCTCCACTTT	CASSLRGRDSPLHF
TRBJ2-7	NA	TRBV11-3	TRBD2	TGTGCCAGCAGCTTATCTAGCGGGAGGTCCGAGCAGTACTTC	CASSLSSGRSEQYF
TRBJ2-7	many	TRBV20-1	NA	TGCAGTGCTAGAGAGCGGGGCGAGCAGTACTTC	CSARERGEQYF
TRBJ2-5	many	TRBV11-2	NA	TGTGCCAGCAGCCTCAGGGGCACCCTCTTCCAAGAGACCCAGTACTTC	CASSLRGTLFQETQYF
TRBJ1-2	NA	TRBV3-1	NA	TGTGCCAGCAGCCACCGTATACGAACGGCCCATGGCTACACCTTC	CASSHRIRTAHGYTF
TRBJ2-7	many	TRBV7-9	NA	TGCGCCAGCAGCTTCGAGGGACCGTACGAGCAGTACTTC	CASSFEGPYEQYF
TRBJ2-5	many	TRBV20-1	TRBD2	TGCAGTGCTAGAGATCTGGTGGGACTAGCACAGTTCGAGACCCAGTACTTC	CSARDLVGLAQFETQYF
TRBJ2-3	few	TRBV6-1	NA	TGTGCCAGCAGTCGATGGCCCGTGGACACAGATACGCAGTATTTT	CASSRWPVDTDTQYF
TRBJ2-7	many	TRBV20-1	NA	TGCAGTGCCTTACGGACAGCCTACGAGCAGTACTTC	CSALRTAYEQYF